One and the same sample provided the 18 T cell receptor beta chains below, sequenced in a study of T cell responses to AZD1222 COVID-19 vaccine. Profiling relied on immunoSEQ multiplex PCR, and the TCRdb table lists in-frame clones only, not all of them. The table lists about 260,000 clones, over 85% of them singletons. This specimen was peripheral blood, taken on day 0 of AZD1222 vaccination. The receptors here all came from an adult in good health.

J is TRBJ1-2 and V is TRBV4-3, with TRBD1 matching over 8 bases. After removal of 0 bases from V and 2 bases from J, the junction contained 5 bases not matched to a gene. The CDR3 has 16 amino acids. Germline V gene sequence: CDR1 LGHNA, CDR2 YSLEER. CDR3 amino acids: CASSQDPTGVNYGYTF. The CDR3 DNA reads TGCGCCAGCAGCCAAGATCCGACAGGGGTCAACTATGGCTACACCTTC.

J is TRBJ2-5 and V is TRBV11-1, with TRBD1 matching over 9 bases. Germline values: CDR1 SGHAT, CDR2 FQDESV (reference sequence). The CDR3 loop spans 16 amino acids. V lost 4 bases, J lost 7 bases, and 13 bases stayed unmatched. DNA of the CDR3: TGTGCCAGCAGCTACCCGGGACAGGGCTTGCAGTCGACCCAGTACTTC. Protein product: CASSYPGQGLQSTQYF.

In DNA form, the CDR3 reads TGCGCCAGCAGCCCAAAGATGACAGGGGATGCTTTCTTT. This gives the protein CASSPKMTGDAFF. The V and J genes are TRBV4-3 and TRBJ1-1; 8 bases align to TRBD1. Unmatched junction bases numbered 9, after V lost 4 bases and J lost 11 bases. This CDR3 has 13 amino acids. In germline, CDR1 is LGHNA, CDR2 YSLEER.

This chain links TRBV3-1 (or the pseudogene TRBV3-2) with TRBJ2-7; D perhaps matches TRBD1 (6 bases). The CDR3 is 18 amino acids. The ends were cut back, 0 bases at V and 0 bases at J, with 18 bases in the middle. Per germline, CDR1 LGHDT and CDR2 YNNKEL (reference sequence). The CDR3 coding sequence is TGTGCCAGCAGCCAAGAAAGGACAGCGATACTCCCCTCCTACGAGCAGTACTTC. It translates to CASSQERTAILPSYEQYF.

The rearrangement uses TRBV5-1 and TRBJ1-3; D uncertain. Germline loops: CDR1 SGHRS, CDR2 YFSETQ. The V and J ends lost 0 bases and 0 bases respectively, with 10 bases between them. This CDR3 has 16 residues. The CDR3, as DNA: TGCGCCAGCAGCTTGGGTGGGTTTTACTCTGGAAACACCATATATTTT. Its translation: CASSLGGFYSGNTIYF. Combining the CDR3 with reference TRBV5-1 and TRBJ1-3 gives the whole variable domain KAGVTQTPRYLIKTRGQQVTLSCSPISGHRSVSWYQQTPGQGLQFLFEYFSETQRNKGNFPGRFSGRQFSNSRSEMNVSTLELGDSALYLCASSLGGFYSGNTIYFGEGSWLTVV.

Written as DNA, the CDR3 is TGTGCCACCAGCAGAGTAAGAGGCTATGGACAGGGGGCCTACGAGCAGTACTTC. This codes for CATSRVRGYGQGAYEQYF. V usage is TRBV15 and J usage is TRBJ2-7; 10 bases agree with TRBD1. V lost 1 base to trimming and J lost 2 bases; unmatched junction nucleotides: 11. Germline V gene lookup returns CDR1 LNHNV and CDR2 YYDKDF (reference sequence). The CDR3 covers 18 residues.

The CDR3 reads CSLIMNTEAFF. The CDR3 bases are TGCAGTCTTATCATGAACACTGAAGCTTTCTTT. The V and J genes are TRBV20-1 and TRBJ1-1; D remains ambiguous. The V end lost 8 bases, the J end lost 0 bases, and 7 bases lay between the germline ends. Germline V lookup: CDR1 DFQATT, CDR2 SNEGSKA (reference sequence). The CDR3 length is 11 residues.

The genes are TRBV7-6 and TRBJ2-2; D is unclear. The V gene's germline CDR1 is SGHVS and CDR2 FNYEAQ. This CDR3 comprises 14 residues. Trimming took off 6 bases at V and 1 base at J, with 9 bases between the two ends. CDR3 DNA: TGTGCCAGCAGATTCACAGAGAACACCGGGGAGCTGTTTTTT. It yields the protein CASRFTENTGELFF.

The chain carries TRBV10-2 and TRBJ1-5; D is possibly TRBD1 (5 bases). Between the trimmed V and J ends, which lost 4 bases and 4 bases, there was a span of 14 bases. The germline V gene has CDR1 WSHSY and CDR2 SAAADI. The length of the CDR3 is 15 residues. The CDR3 is CASSVQAKGNQPQHF. DNA for the CDR3: TGCGCCAGCAGTGTGCAGGCCAAGGGGAATCAGCCCCAGCATTTT.

The chain has TRBV28 and TRBJ1-2, with a weak D call TRBD1 (6 bases). The CDR3 spans 13 residues. Germline V gene lookup returns CDR1 MDHEN and CDR2 SYDVKM. V was shortened by 7 bases and J by 6 bases, with 15 bases between the two germline ends. As DNA, the CDR3 is TGTGCCAGCAAACAGGGACACCCACATGGCTACACCTTC. Translating gives CASKQGHPHGYTF.

The chain joins TRBV5-6 to TRBJ2-7; tentatively, D is TRBD2 (7 bases). This CDR3 is 15 amino acids long. Germline V gene sequence: CDR1 SGHDT, CDR2 YYEEEE. Trimming took 4 bases from V and 4 from J, leaving 18 bases between them. The CDR3 loop is CASSLKGGTDYEQYF. CDR3 nucleotides: TGTGCCAGCAGCCTCAAGGGGGGGACCGATTACGAGCAGTACTTC.

The chain carries TRBV11-2 and TRBJ1-1; 7 positions agree with TRBD1. With 3 bases clipped from V and 0 bases from J, the junction kept 7 bases outside the gene matches. Per germline, CDR1 SGHAT and CDR2 FQNNGV. CDR3 size: 16 residues. Here the CDR3 DNA reads TGTGCCAGCAGCTTGCAGGGGGGTTTCTTGAACACTGAAGCTTTCTTT. Residues: CASSLQGGFLNTEAFF.

The chain is built from TRBV30 and TRBJ2-7; D ambiguous. Trimming pared 1 base from V and 3 bases from J, leaving 4 bases between. The CDR3 has 11 amino acids. Germline CDR1 and CDR2: GTSNPN and SVGIG (reference sequence). In DNA form, the CDR3 reads TGTGCCTGGAGTGCAAGCTACGAGCAGTACTTC. This encodes CAWSASYEQYF.

The rearrangement joins TRBV20-1 to TRBJ2-7; 7 bases align to TRBD1. The CDR3 is 14 residues long. The germline gives CDR1 DFQATT, CDR2 SNEGSKA (reference sequence). V shed 3 bases and J 0 bases; nucleotides not matched to a gene: 5. In DNA form, the CDR3 reads TGCAGTGCTAGTTGGGACAGCCGCTCCTACGAGCAGTACTTC. This codes for CSASWDSRSYEQYF.

J is TRBJ2-7 and V is TRBV9; 7 bases line up with TRBD1. V shed 3 bases and J 3 bases; nucleotides not matched to a gene: 6. Looked up from germline, CDR1 is SGDLS and CDR2 is YYNGEE. The CDR3 runs to 14 residues. Written as DNA, the CDR3 is TGTGCCAGCAGCGCCGGGGACAGAAACTACGAGCAGTACTTC. This sequence encodes CASSAGDRNYEQYF. Full variable domain (outside the CDR3, taken from reference TRBV9 and TRBJ2-7): DSGVTQTPKHLITATGQRVTLRCSPRSGDLSVYWYQQSLDQGLQFLIQYYNGEERAKGNILERFSAQQFPDLHSELNLSSLELGDSALYFCASSAGDRNYEQYFGPGTRLTVT.

J is TRBJ2-4 and V is TRBV11-3; D perhaps matches TRBD2 (6 bases). The CDR3 totals 13 residues. V lost 3 bases, J lost 5 bases, and 8 bases lay in between. The germline V gene encodes CDR1 SGHNT and CDR2 YENEEA. CDR3 sequence: CASSFGSQNIQYF. CDR3 in DNA: TGTGCCAGCAGCTTCGGGAGCCAAAACATTCAGTACTTC. The full variable domain, in which reference TRBV11-3 and TRBJ2-4 provide the parts outside the CDR3, is EAGVVQSPRYKIIEKKQPVAFWCNPISGHNTLYWYLQNLGQGPELLIRYENEEAVDDSQLPKDRFSAERLKGVDSTLKIQPAELGDSAVYLCASSFGSQNIQYFGAGTRLSVL.

The chain couples TRBV30 to TRBJ1-3; D call uncertain. The CDR3 runs 13 residues. The V gene's germline CDR1 is GTSNPN and CDR2 SVGIG (reference sequence). The germline V and J ends were trimmed by 0 bases and 5 bases, with 8 bases remaining between them. The CDR3 protein is CAWSVQLRNTIYF. The CDR3 nucleotides are TGTGCCTGGAGTGTACAGCTCCGAAACACCATATATTTT.

The chain joins TRBV28 to TRBJ1-2; 8 bases fit TRBD1. Trimming cost V 5 bases and J 8 bases; bases outside gene matches: 13. Per the germline V gene, CDR1 is MDHEN and CDR2 is SYDVKM. CDR3 length: 15 residues. DNA for the CDR3: TGTGCCAGCAGTCTCGCGGACAGGGAGGGAGGAGGCTACACCTTC. Protein sequence: CASSLADREGGGYTF.